The 21 T cell receptor beta chains presented below share a single source sample, sequenced in a study of blood T cell repertoires in COVID-19. TCRdb's copy holds only in-frame clones and misses some; the assay was immunoSEQ multiplex PCR. This table has about 440,000 clones, less than 95% appearing once. Sequenced input: PBMCs or T cells enriched from blood (not recorded which). The receptors derive from a man younger than 35 who had recovered from COVID-19.

The gene calls are TRBV28 and TRBJ2-5; the D gene is possibly TRBD1 (6 bases). Germline CDR1 reads MDHEN; CDR2 reads SYDVKM. The CDR3 spans 14 residues. The V gene lost 3 bases and the J gene lost 3 bases, with 11 bases spanning the gap. The CDR3 coding sequence is TGTGCCAGCAGTTTTATTGGGGGCAAAGAGACCCAGTACTTC. Encoded protein: CASSFIGGKETQYF.

The chain couples TRBV14 to TRBJ2-3; D gene ambiguous. V was shortened by 2 bases and J by 6 bases, with 6 bases between the two germline ends. From germline, CDR1 is SGHDN and CDR2 FVKESK. This CDR3 is built from 12 residues. CDR3 DNA: TGTGCCAGCAGCCAAACTTCGGATACGCAGTATTTT. The encoded protein is CASSQTSDTQYF.

The chain combines TRBV6-5 with TRBJ2-7; 11 nucleotides agree with TRBD1. The CDR3 is made up of 14 amino acids. The V gene's germline CDR1 is MNHEY and CDR2 SVGAGI. The V segment lost 6 bases and the J segment 2 bases; nucleotides outside the gene matches: 3. The CDR3 nucleotides are TGTGCCAGCAGGGTGGGACAGGGGGCCTACGAGCAGTACTTC. This gives the protein CASRVGQGAYEQYF.

V is TRBV6-4 and J is TRBJ1-1; D not certain. The CDR3 runs 14 residues. Germline V gene lookup returns CDR1 MRHNA and CDR2 SNTAGT. V was clipped by 2 bases and J by 5 bases, with 12 bases between them. CDR3 in DNA: TGTGCCAGCAGTGACAGTGTATGGAGTACTGAAGCTTTCTTT. Translation: CASSDSVWSTEAFF.

The rearrangement links TRBV10-3 to TRBJ1-2; D not certain. Per germline, CDR1 ENHRY and CDR2 SYGVKD. This CDR3 is 13 amino acids long. V was trimmed by 2 bases and J by 5 bases, leaving 9 bases between them. For the CDR3, the DNA is TGTGCCATCAGTGAGGTCGGGAATTATGGCTACACCTTC. Protein: CAISEVGNYGYTF.

The CDR3 reads CATDYTEAFF. The CDR3 DNA follows: TGTGCCACAGACTACACTGAAGCTTTCTTT. V usage is TRBV6-5 and J usage is TRBJ1-1; no definite D call. This CDR3 is 10 amino acids long. Germline V gives CDR1 MNHEY, CDR2 SVGAGI. Between the trimmed V and J ends, which lost 10 bases and 3 bases, there was a span of 6 bases.

The chain links TRBV21-1 to TRBJ1-3. TRBV21-1 is tagged as a pseudogene. CDR3 size: 17 residues. In DNA, the CDR3 is TGTGCCAGCAGCAAAGGAGGAACACGGAGCTCTGGAAACACCATATATTTT. Its protein product is CASSKGGTRSSGNTIYF.

The V gene is TRBV11-3, the J gene TRBJ1-6, with a tentative D call TRBD1 (5 bases). V was pared by 1 base and J by 0 bases, with 13 bases between. Per germline, CDR1 SGHNT and CDR2 YENEEA. The CDR3 covers 18 residues. In DNA, the CDR3 is TGTGCCAGCAGCTTAGTGGCAGGGCGACTCTCCTATAATTCACCCCTCCACTTT. This encodes CASSLVAGRLSYNSPLHF.

The chain combines TRBV13 with TRBJ2-2, with 7 nucleotides matching TRBD1. This CDR3 spans 15 amino acids. V dropped 4 bases and J dropped 7; count of bases not matched to a gene: 9. Germline values: CDR1 PRHDT, CDR2 FYEKMQ (reference sequence). CDR3 protein: CASSSIGQAVGELFF. CDR3 sequence (DNA): TGTGCCAGCAGCTCAATAGGACAGGCCGTCGGGGAGCTGTTTTTT.

The genes are TRBV19 and TRBJ2-7, with 8 bases identical to TRBD1. The CDR3 loop spans 14 amino acids. V gave up 5 bases and J gave up 1 base; unmatched junction bases: 4. Germline V gene data show CDR1 as LNHDA and CDR2 as SQIVND (reference sequence). For the CDR3, the DNA is TGTGCCAGTAGTCGGACAGGGACTTCCTACGAGCAGTACTTC. This gives the protein CASSRTGTSYEQYF. The full variable domain, in which reference TRBV19 and TRBJ2-7 provide the parts outside the CDR3, is DGGITQSPKYLFRKEGQNVTLSCEQNLNHDAMYWYRQDPGQGLRLIYYSQIVNDFQKGDIAEGYSVSREKKESFPLTVTSAQKNPTAFYLCASSRTGTSYEQYFGPGTRLTVT.

The gene calls are TRBV4-2 and TRBJ1-5; the D is unclear. The CDR3 consists of 16 residues. V lost 9 bases to trimming and J lost 1 base, with 19 bases between them. The germline CDR1 and CDR2 sequences are LGHNA and YNFKEQ. DNA of the CDR3: TGTGCCAGTCTAACCCGACTTGGCATAAGCAATCAGCCCCAGCATTTT. The encoded protein is CASLTRLGISNQPQHF.

The chain is built from TRBV10-3 and TRBJ1-1, with D maybe TRBD1 (6 bases). The CDR3 has 14 residues. V was cut by 3 bases and J by 0 bases, with 8 bases left in between. Germline CDR1 reads ENHRY; CDR2 reads SYGVKD. DNA for the CDR3: TGTGCCATCAGTGAAACAGGGCTGAACACTGAAGCTTTCTTT. Translating it yields CAISETGLNTEAFF.

The gene calls are TRBV11-3 and TRBJ1-1; D is unclear. Trimming removed 1 base from V and 7 bases from J, with 13 bases in between. Germline V gives CDR1 SGHNT, CDR2 YENEEA. The CDR3 runs to 14 residues. The CDR3 region is CASSLVRGEGEAFF. CDR3 DNA sequence: TGTGCCAGCAGCTTAGTGCGGGGAGAGGGTGAAGCTTTCTTT.

This clone was seen more than once but under ten times. V is TRBV4-2 and J is TRBJ1-2; tentatively, D is TRBD1 (5 bases). V lost 1 base, J lost 7 bases, and 16 bases lay in between. This CDR3 is built from 15 residues. Germline lookup yields CDR1 LGHNA and CDR2 YNFKEQ. CDR3 loop: CASSQGLGGAGGYTF. CDR3 bases: TGTGCCAGCAGCCAAGGATTGGGGGGTGCTGGTGGCTACACCTTC.

The table lists this clone with a count of one. This chain uses TRBV5-6 with TRBJ1-3, with D uncertain. Germline V gene data show CDR1 as SGHDT and CDR2 as YYEEEE. Trimming removed 1 base at V and 0 bases at J, with 14 bases between. The CDR3 runs to 17 residues. The CDR3 sequence is CASSLSARPLSGNTIYF. CDR3 nucleotide sequence: TGTGCCAGCAGCTTGAGCGCCCGACCACTCTCTGGAAACACCATATATTTT.

CDR3 DNA: TGTGCCAGCAGTTCATCAGCGGGAAACTCCTACGAGCAGTACTTC. This codes for CASSSSAGNSYEQYF. The chain couples TRBV28 to TRBJ2-7; 7 bases align to TRBD2. Germline CDR1 and CDR2: MDHEN and SYDVKM. The CDR3 loop spans 15 amino acids. The junction had 6 bases not matched to a gene; V was cut back by 4 bases and J by 0 bases.

J is TRBJ2-7 and V is TRBV7-8; TRBD2 matches 9 bases. The germline gives CDR1 SGHVS, CDR2 FQNEAQ. With V trimmed by 5 bases and J by 12 bases, 17 bases remained unmatched. CDR3 length: 15 residues. CDR3 in amino acids: CASSPRREGLQSGYF. As DNA, the CDR3 is TGTGCCAGCAGCCCCAGGCGGGAGGGCCTCCAGAGTGGGTACTTC.

The chain joins TRBV11-3 to TRBJ2-7; the D gene is possibly TRBD1 (6 bases). The length of the CDR3 is 13 residues. Germline V gives CDR1 SGHNT, CDR2 YENEEA. Deletions cut 0 bases from V and 3 bases from J, with 6 bases between. For the CDR3, the DNA is TGTGCCAGCAGCTTAGAGGGACACTACGAGCAGTACTTC. Translated: CASSLEGHYEQYF.

The rearrangement joins TRBV9 to TRBJ2-2; 9 bases fit TRBD1. Per germline, CDR1 SGDLS and CDR2 YYNGEE. The CDR3 contains 16 residues. The V and J ends lost 4 bases and 6 bases, in that order; junction bases with no gene match: 10. CDR3 in amino acids: CASSSTGGGASGELFF. CDR3 nucleotide sequence: TGTGCCAGCAGCTCTACAGGGGGCGGTGCTTCCGGGGAGCTGTTTTTT.

V usage is TRBV30 and J usage is TRBJ1-1, with a weak D call TRBD1 (6 bases). CDR1 is GTSNPN and CDR2 is SVGIG in the germline V gene (reference sequence). The CDR3 covers 12 residues. The V gene lost 2 bases and the J gene lost 5 bases, with 9 bases spanning the gap. The CDR3 is CAWSTGWTEAFF. DNA of the CDR3: TGTGCCTGGAGTACAGGGTGGACTGAAGCTTTCTTT.

This chain uses TRBV27 with TRBJ2-7, with D possibly being TRBD2 (5 bases). This CDR3 has 18 residues. The germline V and J ends were trimmed by 2 bases and 3 bases, with 23 bases remaining between them. CDR1 is MNHEY, CDR2 SMNVEV, per germline (reference sequence). The CDR3 DNA reads TGTGCCAGCAGTTTAAGGGAGCCTATTCCCCGCGCGAACTACGAGCAGTACTTC. Translated, it gives CASSLREPIPRANYEQYF.